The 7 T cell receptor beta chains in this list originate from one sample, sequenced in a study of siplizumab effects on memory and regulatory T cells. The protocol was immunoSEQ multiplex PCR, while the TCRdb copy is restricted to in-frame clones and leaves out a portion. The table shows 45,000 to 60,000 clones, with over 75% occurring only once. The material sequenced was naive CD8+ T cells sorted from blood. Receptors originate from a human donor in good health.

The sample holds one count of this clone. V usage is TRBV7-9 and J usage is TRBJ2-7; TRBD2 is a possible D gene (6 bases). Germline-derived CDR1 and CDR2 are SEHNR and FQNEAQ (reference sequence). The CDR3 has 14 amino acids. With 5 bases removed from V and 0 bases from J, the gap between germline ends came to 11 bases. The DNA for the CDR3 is TGTGCCAGCAGCGTCGGGACTCCCTCCTACGAGCAGTACTTC. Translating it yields CASSVGTPSYEQYF.

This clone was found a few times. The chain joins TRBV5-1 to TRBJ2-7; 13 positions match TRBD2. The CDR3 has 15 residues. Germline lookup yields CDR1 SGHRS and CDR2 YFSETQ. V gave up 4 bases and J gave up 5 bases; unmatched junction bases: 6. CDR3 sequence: CASSSGTSGADEQYF. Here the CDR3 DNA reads TGCGCCAGCAGCAGCGGGACTAGCGGGGCTGACGAGCAGTACTTC. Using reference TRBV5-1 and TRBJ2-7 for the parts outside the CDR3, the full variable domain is KAGVTQTPRYLIKTRGQQVTLSCSPISGHRSVSWYQQTPGQGLQFLFEYFSETQRNKGNFPGRFSGRQFSNSRSEMNVSTLELGDSALYLCASSSGTSGADEQYFGPGTRLTVT.

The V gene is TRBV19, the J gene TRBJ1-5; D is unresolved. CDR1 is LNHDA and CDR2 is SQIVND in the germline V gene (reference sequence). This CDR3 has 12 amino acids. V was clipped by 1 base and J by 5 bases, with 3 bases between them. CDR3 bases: TGTGCCAGTAGTATAGGTTATCAGCCCCAGCATTTT. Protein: CASSIGYQPQHF.

The CDR3 protein is CASRPGTTDVYEQYF. CDR3 in DNA: TGTGCCAGCAGGCCCGGGACTACAGACGTCTACGAGCAGTACTTC. This chain connects TRBV27 to TRBJ2-7, with 7 bases identical to TRBD2. The CDR3 loop spans 15 amino acids. Germline loops: CDR1 MNHEY, CDR2 SMNVEV (reference sequence). The V segment lost 6 bases and the J segment 3 bases; nucleotides outside the gene matches: 11.

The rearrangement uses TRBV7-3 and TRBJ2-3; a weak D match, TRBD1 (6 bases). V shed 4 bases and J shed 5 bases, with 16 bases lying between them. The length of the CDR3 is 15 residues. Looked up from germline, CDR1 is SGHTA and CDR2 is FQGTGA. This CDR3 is CASSSTGTHLDTQYF. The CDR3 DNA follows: TGTGCCAGCAGCTCTACAGGGACCCATCTAGATACGCAGTATTTT.

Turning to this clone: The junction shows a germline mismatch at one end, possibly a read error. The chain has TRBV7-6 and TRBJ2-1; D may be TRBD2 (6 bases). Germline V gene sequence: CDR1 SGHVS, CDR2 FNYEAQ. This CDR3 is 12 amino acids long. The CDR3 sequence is CASSLASNEQFF. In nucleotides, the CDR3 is TGTGCCAGCAGCCTAGCGAGCAATGAGCAGTTCTTC.

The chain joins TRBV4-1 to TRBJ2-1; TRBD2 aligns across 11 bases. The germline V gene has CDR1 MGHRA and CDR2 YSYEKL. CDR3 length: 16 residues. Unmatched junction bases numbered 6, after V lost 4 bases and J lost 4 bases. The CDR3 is CASSPGTSGIYNEQFF. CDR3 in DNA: TGCGCCAGCAGCCCCGGGACTAGCGGAATTTACAATGAGCAGTTCTTC.